This TCR beta chain was documented in a study of cytomegalovirus exposure and HLA in healthy donors. Whole-study context: Early on, a data release was issued that held 80 million to 90 million unique TCRs from HLA-typed donors.

The PCR made use of 60 Vbeta and 13 Jbeta primers. Some clones are missing from TCRdb's copy, which holds only in-frame ones; the method was immunoSEQ multiplex PCR. The sample holds about 130,000 clones; about 78% are singletons and the top ten take around 1.2%. CDR1 and CDR2 from the germline V gene are ENHRY and SYGVKD. CDR3 length: 16 residues. J was trimmed by 0 bases and V by 6 bases; bases with no gene match: 1. Points from the study as a whole: A later analysis found most CMV-associated TCR beta chains apparently HLA-restricted. The authors later linked a missense DCLRE1C variant to TCR beta V- and J-gene trimming.

On this clone: Its matching antigen is unknown.

The sequence was obtained from a middle-aged man in good health and CMV-seronegative. V and J are TRBV10-3 and TRBJ2-1; 14 bases agree with TRBD2. Input material: PBMCs. The CDR3 here is CAIRGTSGSSYNEQFF. Here the CDR3 DNA reads TGTGCCATCAGGGGGACTAGCGGGAGCTCCTACAATGAGCAGTTCTTC.